The present entry profiles one T cell receptor (beta chain) with its context. Method: immunoSEQ multiplex PCR; TCRdb's copy keeps in-frame clones and lacks some. The sample records about 120,000 clones, more than 75% being singletons. The germline CDR1 and CDR2 sequences are LNHDA and SQIVND (reference sequence). The CDR3 is 15 amino acids. The junction had 10 bases not matched to a gene; V was cut back by 8 bases and J by 1 base. These data come from a study of control samples from healthy donors and cancer patients. The clonotype originates from a man aged 18 to 30 in good health. The sequencing input was blood. V usage is TRBV19 and J usage is TRBJ1-1; TRBD1 matches at 7 bases. The CDR3 is CASAAAGGWNTEAFF. The CDR3 nucleotides are TGTGCCAGTGCCGCGGCAGGGGGATGGAACACTGAAGCTTTCTTT.